Listed below are T cell receptor beta chains from one sample, sequenced in a study of blood T cell repertoires in COVID-19. Here immunoSEQ multiplex PCR was the method, and the copy in TCRdb shows in-frame clones only, minus some. The data show 85,000 to 100,000 clones, about 85% seen once. Sequencing was done on a sample of peripheral blood. Receptors were obtained from a man aged 60 to 69 with acute or convalescent COVID-19. Both conserved end residues are part of each CDR3. The D gene is left open where the match is weak. Clone size appears in some rows only: once, few, many, or a class for an expanded clone.

abundance	j_gene	d_gene	v_gene	CDR3aa	CDR3nt
.	TRBJ2-6	TRBD1	TRBV11-3	CASSLQGLSSGANVLTF	TGTGCCAGCAGTCTACAGGGGCTTAGCTCTGGGGCCAACGTCCTGACTTTC
.	TRBJ2-1	.	TRBV5-8	CASSLEWSGGLSYNEQFF	TGTGCCAGCAGCTTGGAGTGGTCAGGGGGGCTCTCCTACAATGAGCAGTTCTTC
.	TRBJ2-1	TRBD2	TRBV7-8	CASSSLSSGRHEQFF	TGTGCCAGCAGCTCATTGTCTAGCGGGAGACATGAGCAGTTCTTC
.	TRBJ2-3	TRBD1	TRBV15	CATSSRQGAMVTDTQYF	TGTGCCACCAGCAGCAGACAGGGGGCGATGGTGACAGATACGCAGTATTTT
.	TRBJ2-1	TRBD1	TRBV7-9	CASSLTGRNNEQFF	TGTGCCAGCAGCTTGACAGGGCGAAACAATGAGCAGTTCTTC
.	TRBJ2-3	TRBD1	TRBV15	CATSNSGGPDTQYF	TGTGCCACCAGCAATTCAGGGGGCCCAGATACGCAGTATTTT
.	TRBJ2-7	TRBD1	TRBV29-1	CSVERQGGLNSYEQYF	TGCAGCGTTGAGAGACAGGGGGGTTTGAACTCCTACGAGCAGTACTTC
.	TRBJ2-7	.	TRBV5-1	CASSLEWPSGYEQYF	TGCGCCAGCAGCTTGGAGTGGCCCTCCGGGTACGAGCAGTACTTC
.	TRBJ2-1	.	TRBV12-2	CASRLARIRDREFNNEQFF	TGTGCAAGTCGCTTAGCGCGAATCCGGGACAGGGAATTTAACAATGAGCAGTTCTTC
.	TRBJ1-5	.	TRBV5-1	CASSREGGLQPQHF	TGCGCCAGCAGCCGGGAGGGGGGGCTTCAGCCCCAGCATTTT
.	TRBJ1-2	TRBD1	TRBV9	CASRPTGEDYGYTF	TGTGCCAGCAGGCCGACAGGGGAGGACTATGGCTACACCTTC
.	TRBJ2-1	.	TRBV13	CASSVDRTGTTFF	TGTGCCAGCAGCGTAGACCGAACCGGGACAACGTTCTTC
once	TRBJ2-1	TRBD2	TRBV5-1	CASSITGTSYNEQFF	TGCGCCAGCAGTATTACCGGGACTAGCTACAATGAGCAGTTCTTC
.	TRBJ1-2	.	TRBV9	CASSLLLHTGYTF	TGTGCCAGCAGCCTCCTCCTCCACACAGGCTACACCTTC
.	TRBJ1-1	TRBD1	TRBV10-3	CAISGDRGKTEAFF	TGTGCCATCAGTGGGGACAGGGGGAAAACTGAAGCTTTCTTT
.	TRBJ1-2	.	TRBV18	CASSLTEGGPGYTF	TGTGCCAGCTCACTTACCGAGGGGGGGCCTGGCTACACCTTC
.	TRBJ2-3	TRBD1	TRBV19	CARTTPGQGSTDTQYF	TGTGCCAGAACAACACCGGGACAGGGTAGCACAGATACGCAGTATTTT
.	TRBJ2-7	.	TRBV10-3	CAISDGSYEQYF	TGTGCCATCAGTGATGGCAGCTACGAGCAGTACTTC
.	TRBJ2-3	TRBD1	TRBV19	CASSGQGRGTDTQYF	TGTGCCAGTAGCGGACAGGGAAGGGGCACAGATACGCAGTATTTT
.	TRBJ1-6	TRBD1	TRBV7-9	CASSLGARDRYNSPLHF	TGTGCCAGCAGCTTAGGCGCCCGGGACAGATATAATTCACCCCTCCACTTT
.	TRBJ2-1	TRBD1	TRBV6-6	CASSASGTGAIDEQFF	TGTGCCAGCAGTGCATCCGGGACAGGGGCGATCGATGAGCAGTTCTTC
.	TRBJ2-3	.	TRBV30	CAGRGSWRGVLSTDTQYF	TGTGCTGGCCGAGGGTCCTGGCGGGGCGTCCTTAGCACAGATACGCAGTATTTT
once	TRBJ1-1	.	TRBV6-5	CASGFDSVSEAFF	TGTGCCAGCGGATTCGACAGCGTCTCTGAAGCTTTCTTT
.	TRBJ2-2	.	TRBV5-1	CASSSPRGNTGELFF	TGCGCCAGCAGTTCACCCAGGGGGAACACCGGGGAGCTGTTTTTT
.	TRBJ2-5	.	TRBV19	CASSMLGGGGVQETQYF	TGTGCCAGTAGTATGCTTGGGGGGGGCGGGGTACAAGAGACCCAGTACTTC
.	TRBJ2-1	TRBD2	TRBV27	CASSLRASGRTIQGHEQFF	TGTGCCAGCAGTCTCCGGGCTAGCGGGAGGACGATCCAGGGTCATGAGCAGTTCTTC
.	TRBJ1-6	.	TRBV2	CASSPRQDLNSPLHF	TGTGCCAGCAGCCCAAGGCAGGACTTAAATTCACCCCTCCACTTT
.	TRBJ1-1	TRBD1	TRBV30	CAWDQGGTEAFF	TGTGCCTGGGACCAGGGGGGCACTGAAGCTTTCTTT
few	TRBJ1-1	.	TRBV29-1	CSVERTPNTEAFF	TGCAGCGTTGAGAGGACACCCAACACTGAAGCTTTCTTT
.	TRBJ2-2	.	TRBV5-1	CASSLGGPGELFF	TGCGCCAGCAGCTTGGGAGGGCCCGGGGAGCTGTTTTTT
.	TRBJ2-1	.	TRBV20-1	CSASPPRQNNEQFF	TGCAGTGCTAGTCCCCCGAGGCAAAACAATGAGCAGTTCTTC
.	TRBJ2-7	.	TRBV5-5	CASSLAEGSYEQYF	TGTGCCAGCAGCTTGGCCGAGGGTTCCTACGAGCAGTACTTC
.	TRBJ1-1	TRBD1	TRBV7-9	CASSLERDSEAFF	TGTGCCAGCAGCTTAGAGAGGGACAGTGAAGCTTTCTTT
.	TRBJ1-2	.	TRBV5-4	CASSLAHSGVTNYGYTF	TGTGCCAGCAGCTTGGCCCACTCGGGGGTGACTAACTATGGCTACACCTTC
.	TRBJ1-4	.	TRBV7-2	CASSLGRHRALPYEKLFF	TGTGCCAGCAGTTTAGGGCGTCACAGGGCCCTACCTTATGAAAAACTGTTTTTT
.	TRBJ2-3	.	TRBV9	CASSVGSAPDTQYF	TGTGCCAGCAGCGTAGGGTCAGCGCCAGATACGCAGTATTTT
.	TRBJ2-3	TRBD2	TRBV3-1/TRBV3-2	CASSPARRASGVADTQYF	TGTGCCAGCAGCCCTGCCCGTCGGGCTAGCGGGGTCGCAGATACGCAGTATTTT
.	TRBJ1-1	.	TRBV6-6	CASSYSTRAENTEAFF	TGTGCCAGCAGTTACTCGACTCGCGCAGAGAACACTGAAGCTTTCTTT
once	TRBJ1-2	.	TRBV2	CASSFDSPGRGYTF	TGTGCCAGCAGTTTCGACAGCCCGGGTAGAGGCTACACCTTC